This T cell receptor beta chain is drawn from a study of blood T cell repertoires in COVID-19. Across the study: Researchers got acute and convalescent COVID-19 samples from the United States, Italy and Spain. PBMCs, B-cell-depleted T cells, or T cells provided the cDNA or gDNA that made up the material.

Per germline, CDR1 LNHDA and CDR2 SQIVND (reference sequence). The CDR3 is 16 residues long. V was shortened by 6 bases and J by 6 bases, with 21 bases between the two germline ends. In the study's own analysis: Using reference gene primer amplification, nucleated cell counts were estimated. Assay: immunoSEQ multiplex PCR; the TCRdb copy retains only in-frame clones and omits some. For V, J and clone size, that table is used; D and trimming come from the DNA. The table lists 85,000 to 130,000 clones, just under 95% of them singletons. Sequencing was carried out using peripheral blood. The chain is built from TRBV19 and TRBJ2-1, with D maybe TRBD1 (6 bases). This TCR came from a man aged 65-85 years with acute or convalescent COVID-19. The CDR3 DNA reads TGTGCCAGTAGCGTGAGGGGGACACTCACCTCCAATGAGCAGTTCTTC. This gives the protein CASSVRGTLTSNEQFF.